This is a list of T cell receptor beta chains from one sample in a study of T cell responses to AZD1222 COVID-19 vaccine. Sequencing was performed with immunoSEQ multiplex PCR; in TCRdb, only in-frame clones are kept and a portion is missing. The sample includes approximately 74,000 clones, 80% to 90% of them seen just once. Sequenced material: peripheral blood, taken on day 0 of AZD1222 vaccination. All receptors derive from an adult in good health. CDR3s include the opening cysteine and the closing phenylalanine or tryptophan. The D gene is left open where the match is weak. Clone size appears in some rows only: once, few, many, or a class for an expanded clone.

D | J | V | size | DNA | CDR3
. | TRBJ2-7 | TRBV20-1 | . | TGCAGTGCTAGGGTAGGATACGAGCAGTACTTC | CSARVGYEQYF
TRBD2 | TRBJ2-1 | TRBV2 | . | TGTGCCAGCAGTGAGCGGGGGTTTTCCTACAATGAGCAGTTCTTC | CASSERGFSYNEQFF
. | TRBJ1-1 | TRBV6-5 | . | TGTGCCAGCATTGCACCGAACACTGAAGCTTTCTTT | CASIAPNTEAFF
. | TRBJ2-1 | TRBV13 | . | TGTGCCAGCAGCTTACCCCCAGGGGACAATGAGCAGTTCTTC | CASSLPPGDNEQFF
TRBD1 | TRBJ2-1 | TRBV11-2 | . | TGTGCCAGCAGGACCAAGAGCAGGGGGCCACCCTACAATGAGCAGTTCTTC | CASRTKSRGPPYNEQFF
. | TRBJ2-2 | TRBV7-3 | . | TGTGCCAGCAGCCCCGTGCGGGGTAGGGACACCGGGGAGCTGTTTTTT | CASSPVRGRDTGELFF
. | TRBJ1-1 | TRBV28 | . | TGTGCCAGCAGTTTAGAGGGACTTGAAGCTTTCTTT | CASSLEGLEAFF
. | TRBJ1-1 | TRBV19 | . | TGTGCCAGTAGTACTACGGTCGACACTGAAGCTTTCTTT | CASSTTVDTEAFF
TRBD1 | TRBJ1-2 | TRBV5-5 | . | TGTGCCAGCAGCTGGGACAGCTATGGCTACACCTTC | CASSWDSYGYTF
. | TRBJ2-7 | TRBV28 | . | TGTGCCAGCAGTTTAGAGGGCTACGAGCAGTACTTC | CASSLEGYEQYF
TRBD1 | TRBJ1-4 | TRBV6-1 | . | TGTGCCAGCAGTGGAGGGTTCGGGACAGGGTTAGATGAAAAACTGTTTTTT | CASSGGFGTGLDEKLFF
TRBD1 | TRBJ2-2 | TRBV28 | . | TGTGCCAGCAGTTCCCCGACAGGGCATAAGGAGCTGTTTTTT | CASSSPTGHKELFF
TRBD1 | TRBJ2-7 | TRBV29-1 | . | TGCAGCGTTGGTGGACAGGGGCAATACGAGCAGTACTTC | CSVGGQGQYEQYF
TRBD1 | TRBJ1-5 | TRBV19 | . | TGTGCCAGTAGTATAGGGACAGGGGGCGTTCAGCCCCAGCATTTT | CASSIGTGGVQPQHF
. | TRBJ2-7 | TRBV15 | . | TGTGCCACCAGCAGAGTGGGGAGAGCCTACGAGCAGTACTTC | CATSRVGRAYEQYF
. | TRBJ1-3 | TRBV7-9 | once | TGTGCCAGCAGCTTAGTGAGCGGCTCTGGAAACACCATATATTTT | CASSLVSGSGNTIYF
. | TRBJ2-7 | TRBV3-1/TRBV3-2 | . | TGTGCCAGCAGCCAAGACCGGACTGGGTACGAGCAGTACTTC | CASSQDRTGYEQYF
TRBD1 | TRBJ2-3 | TRBV24-1 | . | TGTGCCACCAGTGATCAGACCACAGGGGATATAGATACGCAGTATTTT | CATSDQTTGDIDTQYF
TRBD1 | TRBJ2-2 | TRBV4-1 | . | TGCGCCAGCAGCCGGGGAACGACAGGGCCCGGGGAGCTGTTTTTT | CASSRGTTGPGELFF
. | TRBJ2-5 | TRBV19 | . | TGTGCCAGTAGTATAGATCGACAAGAGACCCAGTACTTC | CASSIDRQETQYF
. | TRBJ1-5 | TRBV2 | . | TGTGCCAGCAGACAGGTTTCCAATCAGCCCCAGCATTTT | CASRQVSNQPQHF
. | TRBJ1-1 | TRBV12-5 | few | TGTGCTAGTGGTTTGAGTTCAGCGGCTAACACTGAAGCTTTCTTT | CASGLSSAANTEAFF
TRBD2 | TRBJ2-7 | TRBV7-2 | . | TGTGCCAGCAGCTTCCAGCGGGGGGGGATCTACGAGCAGTACTTC | CASSFQRGGIYEQYF
. | TRBJ1-1 | TRBV12-3/TRBV12-4 | . | TGTGCCAGCAGCCTTGGTTTTGAAGCTTTCTTT | CASSLGFEAFF
. | TRBJ2-2 | TRBV24-1 | . | TGTGCCACCAGTGATTCCCCGTCCACTTCTAACACCGGGGAGCTGTTTTTT | CATSDSPSTSNTGELFF
TRBD1 | TRBJ2-1 | TRBV11-1 | . | TGTGCCAGCAAGGGGACAGGGTCCTACAATGAGCAGTTCTTC | CASKGTGSYNEQFF
. | TRBJ2-3 | TRBV2 | . | TGTGCCAGCAGCAGTGGGGGGCCTCGAGATACGCAGTATTTT | CASSSGGPRDTQYF
. | TRBJ1-1 | TRBV27 | few | TGTGCCAGCAGACCTCGACAGCTTGGCGGGAACACTGAAGCTTTCTTT | CASRPRQLGGNTEAFF
TRBD2 | TRBJ2-7 | TRBV10-3 | . | TGTGCCATCAGTAGCGGGATAAGAGAGCAGTACTTC | CAISSGIREQYF
. | TRBJ2-2 | TRBV14 | . | TGTGCCAGCAGCCAGAACATCTGGACCGGGGAGCTGTTTTTT | CASSQNIWTGELFF
TRBD1 | TRBJ2-1 | TRBV10-1 | . | TGCGCCAGCAGTGAGTCGGGACAGGGGGCTCATGAGCAGTTCTTC | CASSESGQGAHEQFF
. | TRBJ1-6 | TRBV7-6 | once | TGTGCCAGCAGCTTAGATCCCGACAGGCGTAATTCACCCCTCCACTTT | CASSLDPDRRNSPLHF
. | TRBJ2-5 | TRBV5-6 | . | TGTGCCAGCAGCGAGGACCTAGAGACCCAGTACTTC | CASSEDLETQYF
TRBD1 | TRBJ1-4 | TRBV4-1 | . | TGCGCCAGCAGCCTCCTTACAGGGGGGGTCTTAATTAATGAAAAACTGTTTTTT | CASSLLTGGVLINEKLFF
. | TRBJ2-1 | TRBV5-4 | . | TGTGCCAGCAGCCTGGGAGGGCAGGGGGATAATGAGCAGTTCTTC | CASSLGGQGDNEQFF